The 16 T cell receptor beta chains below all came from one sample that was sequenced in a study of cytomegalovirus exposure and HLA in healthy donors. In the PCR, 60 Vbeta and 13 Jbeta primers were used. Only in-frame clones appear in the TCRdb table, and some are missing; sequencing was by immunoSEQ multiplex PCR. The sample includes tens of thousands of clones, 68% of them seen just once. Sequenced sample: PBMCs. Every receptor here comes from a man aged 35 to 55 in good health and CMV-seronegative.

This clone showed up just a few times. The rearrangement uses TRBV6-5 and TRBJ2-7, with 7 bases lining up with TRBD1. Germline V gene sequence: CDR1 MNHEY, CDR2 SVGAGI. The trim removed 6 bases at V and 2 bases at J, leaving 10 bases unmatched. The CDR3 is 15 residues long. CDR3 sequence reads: CASRSVTGFAYEQYF. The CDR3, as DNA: TGTGCCAGCAGATCCGTGACAGGGTTTGCCTACGAGCAGTACTTC.

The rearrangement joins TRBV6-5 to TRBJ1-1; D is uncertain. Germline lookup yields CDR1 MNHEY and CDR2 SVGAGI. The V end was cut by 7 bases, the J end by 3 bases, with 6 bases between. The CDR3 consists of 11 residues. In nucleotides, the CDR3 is TGTGCCAGCATAAGAGACACTGAAGCTTTCTTT. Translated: CASIRDTEAFF.

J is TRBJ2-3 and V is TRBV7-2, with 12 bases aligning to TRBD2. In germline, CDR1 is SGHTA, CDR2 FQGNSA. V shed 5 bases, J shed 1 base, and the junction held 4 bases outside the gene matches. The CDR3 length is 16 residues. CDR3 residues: CASSGGLAGRTDTQYF. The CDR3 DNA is TGTGCCAGCAGCGGCGGACTAGCGGGGCGCACAGATACGCAGTATTTT.

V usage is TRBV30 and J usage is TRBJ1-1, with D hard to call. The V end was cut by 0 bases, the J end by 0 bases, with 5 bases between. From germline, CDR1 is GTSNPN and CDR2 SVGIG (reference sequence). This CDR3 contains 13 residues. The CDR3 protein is CAWSVTVNTEAFF. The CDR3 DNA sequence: TGTGCCTGGAGTGTAACGGTGAACACTGAAGCTTTCTTT.

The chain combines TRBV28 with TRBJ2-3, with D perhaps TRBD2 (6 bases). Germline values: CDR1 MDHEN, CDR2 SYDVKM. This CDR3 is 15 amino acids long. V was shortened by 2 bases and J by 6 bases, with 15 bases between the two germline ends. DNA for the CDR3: TGTGCCAGCAGTTTAGGTCCCCGCGGGGTTGATACGCAGTATTTT. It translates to CASSLGPRGVDTQYF.

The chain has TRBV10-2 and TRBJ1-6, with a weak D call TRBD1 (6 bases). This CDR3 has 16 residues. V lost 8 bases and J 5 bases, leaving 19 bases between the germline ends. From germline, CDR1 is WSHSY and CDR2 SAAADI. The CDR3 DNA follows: TGCGCCAGCGCTAAGAGGACAGAGAATCATAATTCACCCCTCCACTTT. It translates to CASAKRTENHNSPLHF.

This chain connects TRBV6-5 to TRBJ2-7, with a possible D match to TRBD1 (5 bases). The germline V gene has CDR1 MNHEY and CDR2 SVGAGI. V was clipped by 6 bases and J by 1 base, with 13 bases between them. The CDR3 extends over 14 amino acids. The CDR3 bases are TGTGCCAGCAGGGACATAAGGAGATCCTACGAGCAGTACTTC. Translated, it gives CASRDIRRSYEQYF.

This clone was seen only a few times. This CDR3 reads CASSRDRAYEQYF. Written as DNA, the CDR3 is TGTGCCAGCAGTCGGGACAGGGCCTACGAGCAGTACTTC. The chain links TRBV5-5 to TRBJ2-7, with 9 positions matching TRBD1. CDR3 length: 13 residues. Germline trimming cut 5 bases from V and 2 bases from J; bases unmatched to any gene: 2. The germline gives CDR1 SGHKS, CDR2 YYEKEE (reference sequence).

The chain's CDR3 is CASSLERGFVDGYTF. In DNA, the CDR3 is TGTGCCAGCAGCTTAGAAAGGGGCTTCGTGGATGGCTACACCTTC. V usage is TRBV7-2 and J usage is TRBJ1-2; possibly TRBD1 for D (5 bases). Germline CDR1 reads SGHTA; CDR2 reads FQGNSA. This CDR3 is 15 amino acids long. V was cut by 1 base and J by 6 bases, with 15 bases left in between.

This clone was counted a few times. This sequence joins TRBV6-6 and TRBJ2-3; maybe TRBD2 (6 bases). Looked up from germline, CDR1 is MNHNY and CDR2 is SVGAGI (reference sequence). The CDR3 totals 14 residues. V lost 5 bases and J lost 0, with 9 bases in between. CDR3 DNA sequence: TGTGCCAGCAGTCTAGCGCCGAGCACAGATACGCAGTATTTT. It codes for CASSLAPSTDTQYF.

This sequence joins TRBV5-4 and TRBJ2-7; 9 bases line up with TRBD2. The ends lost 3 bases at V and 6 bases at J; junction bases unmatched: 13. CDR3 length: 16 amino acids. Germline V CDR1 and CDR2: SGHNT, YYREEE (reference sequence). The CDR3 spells CASSSFVRGGLGEQYF. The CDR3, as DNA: TGTGCCAGCAGCTCCTTCGTGCGGGGGGGCCTGGGCGAGCAGTACTTC.

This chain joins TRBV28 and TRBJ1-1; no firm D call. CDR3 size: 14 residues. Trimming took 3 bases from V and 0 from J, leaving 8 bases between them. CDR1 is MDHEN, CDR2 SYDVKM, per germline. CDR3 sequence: CASSLGSLNTEAFF. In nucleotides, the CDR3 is TGTGCCAGCAGTTTGGGCTCCTTGAACACTGAAGCTTTCTTT.

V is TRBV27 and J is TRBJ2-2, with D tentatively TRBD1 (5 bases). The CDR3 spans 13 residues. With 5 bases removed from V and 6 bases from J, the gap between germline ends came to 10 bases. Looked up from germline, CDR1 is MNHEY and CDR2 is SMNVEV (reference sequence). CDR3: CASSKGVPGELFF. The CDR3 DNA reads TGTGCCAGCAGTAAAGGGGTGCCCGGGGAGCTGTTTTTT.

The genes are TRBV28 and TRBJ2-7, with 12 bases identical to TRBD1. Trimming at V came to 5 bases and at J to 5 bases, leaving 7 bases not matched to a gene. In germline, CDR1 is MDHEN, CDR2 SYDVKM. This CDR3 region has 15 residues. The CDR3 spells CASSAPGQGANEQYF. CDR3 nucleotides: TGTGCCAGCAGTGCTCCGGGACAGGGGGCCAACGAGCAGTACTTC.

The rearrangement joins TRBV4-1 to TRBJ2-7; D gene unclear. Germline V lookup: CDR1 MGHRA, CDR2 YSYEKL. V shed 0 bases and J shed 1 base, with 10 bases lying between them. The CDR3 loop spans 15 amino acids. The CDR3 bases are TGCGCCAGCAGCCAAGAATCGTACAGATCCTACGAGCAGTACTTC. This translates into CASSQESYRSYEQYF.

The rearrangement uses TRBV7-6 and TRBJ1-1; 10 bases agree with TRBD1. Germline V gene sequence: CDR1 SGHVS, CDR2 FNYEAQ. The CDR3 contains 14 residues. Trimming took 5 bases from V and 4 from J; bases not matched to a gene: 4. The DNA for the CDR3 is TGTGCCAGCAGCCGGGACAGGGGAGTCACTGAAGCTTTCTTT. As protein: CASSRDRGVTEAFF.